This T cell receptor beta chain stems from a study of OX40 agonist ivuxolimab in advanced cancers. CDR3 length equals 18 residues. The ends lost 2 bases at V and 7 bases at J; junction bases unmatched: 16. Germline assignment: CDR1 SGHAT and CDR2 FQNNGV. Clones were sequenced by immunoSEQ multiplex PCR, and TCRdb holds only the in-frame ones, with some missing. The sample consists of 40,000 to 50,000 clones, approximately 86% of them appearing once. Here the sequenced sample was CD4+ or CD8+ T cells sorted from blood, taken in a trial of the OX40 agonist ivuxolimab. The chain links TRBV11-2 to TRBJ2-2; 7 nucleotides line up with TRBD2. This clonotype was obtained from an adult with an advanced solid tumor such as melanoma, head and neck, liver or kidney cancer. CDR3 protein: CASSLRVGLVAIGGELFF. The CDR3 nucleotides read TGTGCCAGCAGCTTAAGGGTCGGACTAGTGGCGATTGGCGGGGAGCTGTTTTTT.